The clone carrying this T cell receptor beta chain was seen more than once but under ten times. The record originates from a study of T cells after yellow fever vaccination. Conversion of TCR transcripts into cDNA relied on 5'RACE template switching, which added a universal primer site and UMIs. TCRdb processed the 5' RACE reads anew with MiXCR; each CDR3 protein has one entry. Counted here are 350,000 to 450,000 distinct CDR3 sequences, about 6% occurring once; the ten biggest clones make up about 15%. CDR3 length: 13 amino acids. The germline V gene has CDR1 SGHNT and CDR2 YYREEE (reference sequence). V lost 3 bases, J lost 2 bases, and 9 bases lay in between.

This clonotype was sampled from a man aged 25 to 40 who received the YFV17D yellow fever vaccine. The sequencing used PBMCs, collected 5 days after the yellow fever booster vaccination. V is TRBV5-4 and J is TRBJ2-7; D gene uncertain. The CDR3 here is CASSSPQAYEQYF. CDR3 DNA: TGTGCCAGCAGCTCCCCGCAAGCCTACGAGCAGTACTTC.